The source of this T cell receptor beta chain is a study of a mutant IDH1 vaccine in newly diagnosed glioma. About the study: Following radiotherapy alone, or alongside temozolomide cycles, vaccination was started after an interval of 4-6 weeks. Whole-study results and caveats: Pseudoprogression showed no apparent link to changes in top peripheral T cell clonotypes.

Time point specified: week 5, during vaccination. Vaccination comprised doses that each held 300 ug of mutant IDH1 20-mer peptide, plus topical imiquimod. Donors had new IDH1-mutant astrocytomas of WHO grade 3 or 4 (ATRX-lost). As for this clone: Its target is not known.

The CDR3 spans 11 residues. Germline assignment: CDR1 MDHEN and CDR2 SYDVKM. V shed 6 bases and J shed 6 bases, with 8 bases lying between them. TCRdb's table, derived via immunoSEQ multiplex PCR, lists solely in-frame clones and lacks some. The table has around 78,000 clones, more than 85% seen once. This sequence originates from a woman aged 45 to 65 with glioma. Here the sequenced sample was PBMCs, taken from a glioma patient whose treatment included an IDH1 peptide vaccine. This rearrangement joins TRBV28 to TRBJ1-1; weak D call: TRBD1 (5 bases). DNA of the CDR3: TGTGCCAGCAGGGGGGATCCTGAAGCTTTCTTT. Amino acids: CASRGDPEAFF.